What follows are 27 T cell receptor beta chains derived from one specimen sequenced in a study of glioma-infiltrating T cells after dendritic cell vaccination. Some clones are missing from TCRdb's copy, which holds only in-frame ones; the method was immunoSEQ multiplex PCR. The table includes 55,000 to 75,000 clones, about four fifths detected once. Time point denoted: after dendritic cell vaccination, including at tumor progression/relapse. Sequenced material: blood, taken after dendritic cell vaccination. The origin of the receptors is a human donor with glioblastoma.

J is TRBJ2-7 and V is TRBV15; maybe TRBD2 (6 bases). This CDR3 comprises 12 residues. The V gene's germline CDR1 is LNHNV and CDR2 YYDKDF (reference sequence). Trimming shortened V by 3 bases and J by 5 bases, and 8 bases separated the two germline ends. In DNA form, the CDR3 reads TGTGCCACCAGCAGGGGGAGGAACGAGCAGTACTTC. Translating gives CATSRGRNEQYF.

The genes are TRBV28 and TRBJ1-2; TRBD1 matches 7 bases. Germline V CDR1 and CDR2: MDHEN, SYDVKM. CDR3 length equals 15 residues. V gave up 3 bases and J gave up 3 bases; unmatched junction bases: 7. Here the CDR3 DNA reads TGTGCCAGCAGTTTGGTAGACAGGGATTACTATGGCTACACCTTC. It codes for CASSLVDRDYYGYTF.

This chain links TRBV7-2 with TRBJ1-2; 7 nucleotides line up with TRBD1. This CDR3 has 14 amino acids. Germline loops: CDR1 SGHTA, CDR2 FQGNSA. The V segment lost 4 bases and the J segment 9 bases; nucleotides outside the gene matches: 11. CDR3 loop: CASSWQRTGFSYTF. The CDR3 DNA follows: TGTGCCAGCAGCTGGCAGAGGACAGGTTTTAGCTACACCTTC.

The chain employs TRBV2 and TRBJ1-2; possibly TRBD1 for D (5 bases). The CDR3 is 16 amino acids. Germline CDR1 is SNHLY and CDR2 is FYNNEI. Deletions cut 6 bases from V and 1 base from J, with 18 bases between. CDR3 sequence reads: CASSSGTASLNYGYTF. The CDR3 DNA is TGTGCCAGCAGCAGCGGGACTGCTTCACTTAACTATGGCTACACCTTC.

V gene TRBV13 combines with J gene TRBJ2-3; D is possibly TRBD2 (5 bases). With 10 bases removed from V and 0 bases from J, the gap between germline ends came to 14 bases. CDR3 length: 14 residues. Per germline, CDR1 PRHDT and CDR2 FYEKMQ (reference sequence). Written as DNA, the CDR3 is TGTGCCATTAGAGGGTTGCGCAGCACAGATACGCAGTATTTT. Translation gives CAIRGLRSTDTQYF.

Only a few counts were recorded for this clone. This rearrangement joins TRBV2 to TRBJ1-6; D call uncertain. The V gene's germline CDR1 is SNHLY and CDR2 FYNNEI. The CDR3 spans 13 residues. V lost 5 bases and J lost 7, with 9 bases in between. The CDR3 DNA is TGTGCCAGCAGTCCCCCTTTGAATTCACCCCTCCACTTT. This encodes CASSPPLNSPLHF.

The rearrangement links TRBV29-1 to TRBJ1-6, with a weak D call TRBD1 (5 bases). There are 14 residues in the CDR3. V lost 5 bases and J lost 1, with 9 bases in between. CDR1 is SQVTM, CDR2 ANQGSEA, per germline. DNA for the CDR3: TGCAGCGTTAAGGAGGGGTCCTATAATTCACCCCTCCACTTT. This translates into CSVKEGSYNSPLHF.

The chain joins TRBV30 to TRBJ2-1, with TRBD2 matching 8 bases. V lost 3 bases, J lost 9 bases, and 7 bases stayed unmatched. The CDR3 spans 13 residues. Germline CDR1 GTSNPN, CDR2 SVGIG (reference sequence). The CDR3 nucleotides read TGTGCCTGGAGCGACGGGACTAGAGTTGAGCAGTTCTTC. As protein: CAWSDGTRVEQFF.

The genes are TRBV11-1 and TRBJ2-1; weak D call: TRBD2 (6 bases). The CDR3 spans 13 residues. Trimming left V 3 bases short and J 6 bases short, with 9 bases between. Germline loops: CDR1 SGHAT, CDR2 FQDESV (reference sequence). The CDR3 here is CASSLGLSNEQFF. The CDR3 DNA follows: TGTGCCAGCAGCTTGGGACTGAGCAATGAGCAGTTCTTC.

The chain joins TRBV29-1 to TRBJ2-5, with 7 bases identical to TRBD1. This CDR3 contains 17 residues. Germline loops: CDR1 SQVTM, CDR2 ANQGSEA. The junction had 17 bases not matched to a gene; V was cut back by 7 bases and J by 0 bases. CDR3 loop: CSAHTFVDREYQETQYF. In DNA, the CDR3 is TGCAGCGCTCACACATTCGTAGACAGGGAGTACCAAGAGACCCAGTACTTC.

V usage is TRBV5-1 and J usage is TRBJ2-5, with TRBD1 matching 8 bases. Germline assignment: CDR1 SGHRS and CDR2 YFSETQ. V lost 3 bases to trimming and J lost 1 base; unmatched junction nucleotides: 2. The CDR3 is made up of 14 amino acids. The CDR3 coding sequence is TGCGCCAGCAGCTGGGACAGGAGCCAAGAGACCCAGTACTTC. It is translated as CASSWDRSQETQYF.

J is TRBJ2-7 and V is TRBV28, with a weak D call TRBD2 (6 bases). Germline CDR1 and CDR2: MDHEN and SYDVKM. Trimming stripped 4 bases from V and 0 bases from J, with 16 bases between. The CDR3 totals 16 residues. The CDR3 reads CASSWDFPGSSYEQYF. The CDR3 DNA reads TGTGCCAGCAGTTGGGATTTTCCCGGGAGCTCCTACGAGCAGTACTTC.

J is TRBJ2-7 and V is TRBV7-8, with D hard to call. The CDR3 consists of 14 residues. V gave up 1 base and J gave up 4 bases, with 11 bases separating them. Germline V gene lookup returns CDR1 SGHVS and CDR2 FQNEAQ. CDR3 coding DNA: TGTGCCAGCAGCTTAGTCCGCCGGAGTTACGAGCAGTACTTC. The encoded protein is CASSLVRRSYEQYF.

This clone counts as medium-sized (0.01 to 0.1%). The gene calls are TRBV2 and TRBJ1-5; the D is unclear. This CDR3 contains 14 residues. Germline values: CDR1 SNHLY, CDR2 FYNNEI. Between the trimmed V and J ends, which lost 5 bases and 0 bases, there was a span of 8 bases. The CDR3 region is CASSNAYSNQPQHF. For the CDR3, the DNA is TGTGCCAGCAGTAATGCCTATAGCAATCAGCCCCAGCATTTT.

CDR3 sequence reads: CASSRVQGSGNTIYF. CDR3 DNA: TGTGCCAGCAGTCGGGTCCAGGGGTCTGGAAACACCATATATTTT. The chain uses TRBV6-1 and TRBJ1-3; maybe TRBD1 (6 bases). This CDR3 comprises 15 residues. Germline assignment: CDR1 MNHNS and CDR2 SASEGT. Trimming took 5 bases from V and 1 from J, leaving 12 bases between them.

This chain links TRBV28 with TRBJ2-5, with 10 bases fitting TRBD2. CDR3 length: 13 residues. Germline-derived CDR1 and CDR2 are MDHEN and SYDVKM. V was pared by 6 bases and J by 4 bases, with 2 bases of the junction left unmatched. CDR3 region: CASRSSGGETQYF. CDR3 nucleotides: TGTGCCAGCAGATCTAGCGGGGGAGAGACCCAGTACTTC. The full variable domain, rest sourced from reference TRBV28 and TRBJ2-5, is DVKVTQSSRYLVKRTGEKVFLECVQDMDHENMFWYRQDPGLGLRLIYFSYDVKMKEKGDIPEGYSVSREKKERFSLILESASTNQTSMYLCASRSSGGETQYFGPGTRLLVL.

The V and J genes are TRBV7-9 and TRBJ2-5, with D perhaps TRBD2 (5 bases). The CDR3 runs 13 residues. CDR1 is SEHNR, CDR2 FQNEAQ, per germline (reference sequence). Trimming cost V 5 bases and J 5 bases, with 12 bases left between them. The chain's CDR3 is CASSPGRGETQYF. In DNA form, the CDR3 reads TGTGCCAGCAGCCCCGGCCGCGGGGAGACCCAGTACTTC.

This chain connects TRBV5-1 to TRBJ1-1; the match to TRBD1 covers 7 bases. The V gene's germline CDR1 is SGHRS and CDR2 YFSETQ. The CDR3 loop spans 15 amino acids. The J segment lost 1 base and the V segment lost 5 bases, leaving 8 bases of the junction unmatched. The CDR3 sequence: CASRNNRGGNTEAFF. The CDR3 coding sequence is TGCGCCAGCAGGAATAACAGGGGTGGGAACACTGAAGCTTTCTTT.

The CDR3 DNA is TGTGCCAGCAGGGCGGGACGGTACTCTGGAAACACCATATATTTT. It encodes CASRAGRYSGNTIYF. J is TRBJ1-3 and V is TRBV6-5; possible D gene TRBD1, 5 bases. Trimming shortened V by 6 bases and J by 0 bases, and 12 bases separated the two germline ends. This CDR3 comprises 15 residues. In germline, CDR1 is MNHEY, CDR2 SVGAGI.

The V call is TRBV6-6, the J call TRBJ1-6; possibly TRBD1 for D (6 bases). Germline CDR1 is MNHNY and CDR2 is SVGAGI (reference sequence). The CDR3 sequence is 14 residues long. The ends were cut back, 4 bases at V and 10 bases at J, with 14 bases in the middle. Here the CDR3 reads CASSSPDSSSPLHF. The CDR3 coding sequence is TGTGCCAGCAGTTCCCCGGACAGTTCCTCACCCCTCCACTTT.

About this clone itself: Germline is not matched at one junction end, which may reflect a read error. This chain uses TRBV7-7 with TRBJ2-2; 8 nucleotides match TRBD1. The CDR3 is made up of 15 amino acids. Germline values: CDR1 SSHAT, CDR2 FNYEAQ (reference sequence). As DNA, the CDR3 is TGTGCTAGCAGCACGGGACAGGAGAACACCGGGGAGCTGTTTTTT. This gives the protein CASSTGQENTGELFF.

The chain couples TRBV5-1 to TRBJ2-7, with 9 bases matching TRBD2. The V and J ends lost 2 bases and 2 bases, in that order; junction bases with no gene match: 5. Germline CDR1 reads SGHRS; CDR2 reads YFSETQ. This CDR3 contains 15 residues. The CDR3, as DNA: TGCGCCAGCAGCTTTAGCGGGGGCCTCACCTACGAGCAGTACTTC. Its protein is CASSFSGGLTYEQYF.

The J gene is TRBJ1-3, the V gene TRBV6-1, with a weak D call TRBD1 (6 bases). The V end was cut by 2 bases, the J end by 0 bases, with 17 bases between. Per the germline V gene, CDR1 is MNHNS and CDR2 is SASEGT. The CDR3 is 18 amino acids. CDR3 bases: TGTGCCAGCAGTGAAATTCTGTTGGACAGCAGCTCTGGAAACACCATATATTTT. This codes for CASSEILLDSSSGNTIYF.

This sequence joins TRBV10-3 and TRBJ2-7, with TRBD2 matching over 14 bases. This CDR3 spans 15 amino acids. Germline CDR1 and CDR2: ENHRY and SYGVKD. Trimming cost V 3 bases and J 6 bases; bases outside gene matches: 4. CDR3 bases: TGTGCCATCAGTGACAGTGGACTAGCGGGGGGCGAGCAGTACTTC. Its translation: CAISDSGLAGGEQYF.

This clone was detected only a few times. The genes are TRBV19 and TRBJ1-5, with D unclear. Germline V gene sequence: CDR1 LNHDA, CDR2 SQIVND (reference sequence). The germline V and J ends were trimmed by 10 bases and 7 bases, with 17 bases remaining between them. CDR3 length: 13 residues. The CDR3 region is CATRGVERQPQHF. The CDR3 DNA reads as TGTGCCACCCGCGGAGTGGAGCGGCAGCCCCAGCATTTT.

The V and J genes are TRBV30 and TRBJ1-4; 12 positions match TRBD1. This CDR3 has 13 amino acids. The trim removed 2 bases at V and 13 bases at J, leaving 5 bases unmatched. Germline V gene data show CDR1 as GTSNPN and CDR2 as SVGIG (reference sequence). The CDR3 DNA is TGTGCCTGGAGTCGGGACAGGGGGCAGGGACTGTTTTTT. It specifies CAWSRDRGQGLFF.

The J gene is TRBJ2-5, the V gene TRBV6-1, with 8 bases fitting TRBD2. The CDR3 runs to 15 residues. The V gene end was trimmed by 7 bases and the J gene end by 4 bases; junction bases not matched to a gene: 11. From germline, CDR1 is MNHNS and CDR2 SASEGT. The CDR3 here is CASIPAGAERETQYF. The DNA for the CDR3 is TGTGCCAGCATTCCAGCGGGGGCTGAACGAGAGACCCAGTACTTC.